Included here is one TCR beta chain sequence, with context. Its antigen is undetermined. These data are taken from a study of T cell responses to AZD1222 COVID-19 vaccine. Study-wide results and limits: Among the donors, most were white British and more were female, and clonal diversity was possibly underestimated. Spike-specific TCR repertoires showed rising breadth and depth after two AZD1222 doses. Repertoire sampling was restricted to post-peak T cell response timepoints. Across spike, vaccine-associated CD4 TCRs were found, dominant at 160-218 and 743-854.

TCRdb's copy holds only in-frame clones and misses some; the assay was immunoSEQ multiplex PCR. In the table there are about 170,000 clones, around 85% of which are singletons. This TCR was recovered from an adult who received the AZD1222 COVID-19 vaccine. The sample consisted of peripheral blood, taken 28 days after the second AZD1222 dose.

Here the CDR3 DNA reads TGTGCCAGCAGTACGGGGGACAGGGTTTGGGCCCCTGGCTACACCTTC. Protein: CASSTGDRVWAPGYTF. The chain has TRBV6-6 and TRBJ1-2; 9 bases are a match to TRBD1. Germline CDR1 is MNHNY and CDR2 is SVGAGI (reference sequence). The CDR3 covers 16 residues. Trimming cost V 5 bases and J 7 bases; bases outside gene matches: 14.